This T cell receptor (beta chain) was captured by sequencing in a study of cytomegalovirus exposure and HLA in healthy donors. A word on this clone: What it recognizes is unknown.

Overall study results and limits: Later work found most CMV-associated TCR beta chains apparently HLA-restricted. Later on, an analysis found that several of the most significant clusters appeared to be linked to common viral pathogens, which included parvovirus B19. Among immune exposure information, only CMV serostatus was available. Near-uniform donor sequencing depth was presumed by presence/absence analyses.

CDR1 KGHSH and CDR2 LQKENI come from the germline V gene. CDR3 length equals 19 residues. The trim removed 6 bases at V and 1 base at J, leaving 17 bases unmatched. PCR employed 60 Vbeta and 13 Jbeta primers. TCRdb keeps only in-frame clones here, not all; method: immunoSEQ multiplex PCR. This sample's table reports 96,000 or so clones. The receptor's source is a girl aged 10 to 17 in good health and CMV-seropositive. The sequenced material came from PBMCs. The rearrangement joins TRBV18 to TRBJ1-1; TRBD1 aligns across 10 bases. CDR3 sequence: CASSDRVFGTGAWNTEAFF. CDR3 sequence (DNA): TGTGCCAGCTCCGATCGGGTTTTCGGGACAGGGGCTTGGAACACTGAAGCTTTCTTT.